This T cell receptor beta chain is from a study of long-term antiretroviral therapy in people with HIV. Whole-study results and caveats: Clonal populations expanded prior to ART predominated within the repertoire at all time points.

To note about this clone: Its cognate antigen is unknown.

V was shortened by 0 bases and J by 5 bases, with 6 bases between the two germline ends. There are 13 residues in the CDR3. Germline CDR1 and CDR2: SGHRS and YFSETQ. They ran version v3.0 of the immunoSEQ assay at survey level. The study targeted roughly 35,000-50,000 T-cell genomes per sample in sequencing. Profiling relied on immunoSEQ multiplex PCR, and the TCRdb table lists in-frame clones only, not all of them. The top ten hold over 4% of the sample, which has approximately 26,000 clones, approximately 90% seen once. At minimum, one pre-ART and two post-ART PBMC samples were obtained from each donor.

Sequencing was performed on unsorted PBMCs, taken 3.1 years after starting antiretroviral therapy. This chain links TRBV5-1 with TRBJ2-1; D ambiguous. The sequence came from a man aged 18 to 29 with HIV. This chain's CDR3 is CASSLDGNNEQFF. DNA of the CDR3: TGCGCCAGCAGCTTGGATGGGAACAATGAGCAGTTCTTC.